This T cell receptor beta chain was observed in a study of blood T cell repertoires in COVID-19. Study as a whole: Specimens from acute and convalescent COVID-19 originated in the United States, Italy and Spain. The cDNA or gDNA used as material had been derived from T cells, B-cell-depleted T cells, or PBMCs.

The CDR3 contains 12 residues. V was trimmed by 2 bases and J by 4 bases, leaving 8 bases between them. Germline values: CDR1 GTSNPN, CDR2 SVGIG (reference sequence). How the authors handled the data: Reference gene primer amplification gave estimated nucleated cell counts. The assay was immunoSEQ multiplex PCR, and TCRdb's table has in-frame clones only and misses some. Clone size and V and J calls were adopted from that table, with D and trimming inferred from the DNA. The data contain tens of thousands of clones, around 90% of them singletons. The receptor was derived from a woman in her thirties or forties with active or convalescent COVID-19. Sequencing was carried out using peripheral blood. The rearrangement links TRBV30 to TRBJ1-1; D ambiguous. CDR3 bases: TGTGCCTGGAGTATTACTGTCACTGAAGCTTTCTTT. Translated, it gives CAWSITVTEAFF.